The T cell receptor beta chain under discussion was sequenced for a study of breast tumors, draining lymph nodes, adjacent tissues. General observations from the study: Tumor T cell lymph node origin was a supported hypothesis, not proven. Luminal-like breast cancer showed significantly higher tumor–nontumor repertoire similarity than basal-like. Tumor repertoires ranked between lymph nodes and nontumor tissue in diversity, with V and J gene preferences.

TCRdb used MiXCR to reprocess the multiplex PCR reads, holding one entry per CDR3 protein. The table lists more than 10,000 distinct CDR3 sequences, less than 60% of them singletons. CDR1 and CDR2 from the germline V gene are DFQATT and SNEGSKA (reference sequence). V lost 6 bases and J lost 4, with 13 bases in between. This CDR3 has 13 amino acids. For this clonotype: Its antigen is still unknown.

The sequence derives from a female donor with breast cancer. Some clones in this sample may be carry-over from other donors' samples. Input material: breast tumor tissue. This sequence joins TRBV20-1 and TRBJ2-1; TRBD1 or TRBD2 may be the D gene (7 bases each). CDR3 loop: CSAAGGGYNEQFF. The CDR3 DNA reads as TGCAGTGCGGCAGGGGGAGGGTACAATGAGCAGTTCTTC.